These 8 T cell receptor beta chains came from one sample sequenced in a study of T-cell memory formation after mild COVID-19 listed by TCRdb under 2021. The receptor library was made with 5' RACE. The data were produced on an Illumina NovaSeq 6000. TCRdb handled the public reads itself, with Q25 trimming in fastp and clone calling in MiXCR, and kept productive beta chains. Every distinct CDR3 protein forms one entry, paired with its most common genes and DNA. This sample holds a few hundred thousand distinct CDR3 sequences; 20% to 25% were observed only once. Of the sample, about 8.7% is held by the ten largest clones. The source material was PBMCs or a T cell subset sorted from them (not recorded which). These receptor sequences come from an adult woman who had mild COVID-19 (a few samples of this study predate the infection). The sample titles of this study are shuffled in the database, so cell type and time point are left out; the donor was told from shared clones.

This clonotype was observed a few times. The V and J genes are TRBV15 and TRBJ1-2; no definite D call. The CDR3 loop spans 13 amino acids. The V and J ends lost 1 base and 0 bases respectively, with 3 bases between them. CDR1 is LNHNV and CDR2 is YYDKDF in the germline V gene (reference sequence). The chain's CDR3 is CATSRGANYGYTF. CDR3 coding DNA: TGTGCCACCAGCAGAGGGGCTAACTATGGCTACACCTTC.

The V gene is TRBV7-3, the J gene TRBJ2-3, with no clear D. The CDR3 consists of 14 residues. Germline CDR1 is SGHTA and CDR2 is FQGTGA. V was cut by 1 base and J by 0 bases, with 5 bases left in between. The CDR3 coding sequence is TGTGCCAGCAGCTTAATGCCGAGCACAGATACGCAGTATTTT. This codes for CASSLMPSTDTQYF.

There are a few counts of this clonotype. The chain employs TRBV12-3 or TRBV12-4 and TRBJ2-1; tentative D call: TRBD1 (5 bases). Trimming took 4 bases from V and 0 from J, leaving 10 bases between them. The CDR3 contains 15 residues. Written as DNA, the CDR3 is TGTGCCAGCAGTTATCAGGGTAGCTCCTACAATGAGCAGTTCTTC. Translating it yields CASSYQGSSYNEQFF.

This clonotype was found a few times. The chain carries TRBV5-1 and TRBJ1-1; D is perhaps TRBD1 (6 bases). Trimming took off 3 bases at V and 1 base at J, with 10 bases between the two ends. The CDR3 contains 14 residues. Germline V gives CDR1 SGHRS, CDR2 YFSETQ. CDR3 loop: CASSWRTANTEAFF. DNA for the CDR3: TGCGCCAGCAGCTGGAGGACAGCGAACACTGAAGCTTTCTTT.

V is TRBV24-1 and J is TRBJ2-5, with 9 bases aligning to TRBD1. The V gene's germline CDR1 is KGHDR and CDR2 SFDVKD. This CDR3 comprises 17 residues. Unmatched junction bases numbered 6, after V lost 2 bases and J lost 0 bases. CDR3 nucleotides: TGTGCCACCAGTGATTCCGGGACAGGGATGTACCAAGAGACCCAGTACTTC. It encodes CATSDSGTGMYQETQYF.

V and J are TRBV7-9 and TRBJ1-1; TRBD1 is a possible D gene (5 bases). Trimming removed 2 bases at V and 6 bases at J, with 10 bases between. The CDR3 is made up of 13 amino acids. The germline V gene has CDR1 SEHNR and CDR2 FQNEAQ (reference sequence). The CDR3: CASSLQGPPEAFF. CDR3 sequence (DNA): TGTGCCAGCAGCTTACAGGGCCCCCCTGAAGCTTTCTTT.

The sample holds many counts of this clonotype. The chain employs TRBV5-1 and TRBJ2-7, with D perhaps TRBD1 or TRBD2 (5 bases each). Trimming shortened V by 0 bases and J by 5 bases, and 12 bases separated the two germline ends. The CDR3 has 14 amino acids. Germline loops: CDR1 SGHRS, CDR2 YFSETQ. The CDR3 DNA follows: TGCGCCAGCAGCTTGGGGGGGTCCCCCCACGAGCAGTACTTC. It encodes CASSLGGSPHEQYF.

There are a few counts of this clonotype. CDR3 protein: CASSQGNGPQETQYF. In nucleotides, the CDR3 is TGTGCCAGCAGCCAGGGAAACGGCCCCCAAGAGACCCAGTACTTC. This chain links TRBV4-2 with TRBJ2-5, with D uncertain. Germline V gives CDR1 LGHNA, CDR2 YNFKEQ. The CDR3 has 15 residues. V lost 3 bases, J lost 1 base, and 12 bases lay in between.